Shown below are 21 T cell receptor beta chains from a single sample sequenced in a study of early T cells in non-severe SARS-CoV-2 infection (dated by TCRdb to 2020 to 2023). Library prep was done by 5' RACE. Sequencing relied on a NextSeq 500. TCRdb reprocessed the public reads (quality trimming at Q25 with fastp, clone calling with MiXCR) and kept in-frame beta chains. Each entry is one CDR3 protein sequence, shown with its most common DNA and genes. The sample records tens of thousands of distinct CDR3 sequences, 3.5% to 5.5% of which are singletons. The ten largest clonotypes hold about 7.8% of the sample. Sequencing was performed on whole blood. The receptors come from an adult who was a healthcare worker with PCR-confirmed SARS-CoV-2 infection or an uninfected control (not recorded which).

This clonotype showed up many times. The gene calls are TRBV30 and TRBJ2-7, with unresolved D. The CDR3 has 12 amino acids. Germline CDR1 and CDR2: GTSNPN and SVGIG (reference sequence). Deletions cut 4 bases from V and 2 bases from J, with 9 bases between. DNA of the CDR3: TGTGCCTGGATGGGTATCCCCTACGAGCAGTACTTC. Its protein product is CAWMGIPYEQYF.

In its sample, this clonotype was seen many times. J is TRBJ2-3 and V is TRBV7-2, with TRBD2 matching 10 bases. This CDR3 region has 14 residues. Germline assignment: CDR1 SGHTA and CDR2 FQGNSA. Germline trimming cut 5 bases from V and 6 bases from J; bases unmatched to any gene: 5. CDR3 amino acids: CASSISGGRDTQYF. The CDR3, as DNA: TGTGCCAGCAGCATTAGCGGGGGGCGGGATACGCAGTATTTT.

This clonotype was found many times. The chain recombines TRBV6-5 with TRBJ2-3; 7 bases fit TRBD1. Germline CDR1 is MNHEY and CDR2 is SVGAGI. This CDR3 is built from 16 residues. V shed 5 bases, J shed 2 bases, and the junction held 10 bases outside the gene matches. This CDR3 is CASSLGTVPFTDTQYF. The CDR3 DNA reads TGTGCCAGCAGTCTAGGGACAGTCCCGTTCACAGATACGCAGTATTTT.

This clonotype came up many times. Germline and junction disagree at one end, which may indicate a read error. The CDR3 sequence is CASSAKRDGSSENTIYF. CDR3 bases: TGTGCCAGCAGCGCCAAACGAGACGGTAGCTCTGAAAACACCATATATTTT. The chain couples TRBV9 to TRBJ1-3, with D unclear. Germline V gene sequence: CDR1 SGDLS, CDR2 YYNGEE. This CDR3 has 17 amino acids.

This clonotype was observed at least ten times. The chain recombines TRBV10-2 with TRBJ2-3, with 8 bases that match TRBD2. CDR1 and CDR2 from the germline V gene are WSHSY and SAAADI. The CDR3 is 15 residues long. The V gene end was trimmed by 1 base and the J gene end by 5 bases; junction bases not matched to a gene: 5. The CDR3 coding sequence is TGCGCCAGCAGTGAGTGGCGGGGGGCGGTAGATACGCAGTATTTT. Its translation: CASSEWRGAVDTQYF.

This clonotype was observed a few times. The chain carries TRBV6-2 or TRBV6-3 and TRBJ2-5; D remains unclear. V was clipped by 2 bases and J by 0 bases, with 10 bases between them. In germline, CDR1 is MNHEY, CDR2 SVGEGT. The CDR3 length is 15 residues. In nucleotides, the CDR3 is TGTGCCAGCAGTTACGTCTGGGCGGACCAAGAGACCCAGTACTTC. Encoded protein: CASSYVWADQETQYF.

This chain uses TRBV7-2 with TRBJ2-7; D gene unclear. V was trimmed by 5 bases and J by 4 bases, leaving 15 bases between them. The CDR3 sequence is 14 residues long. Per the germline V gene, CDR1 is SGHTA and CDR2 is FQGNSA. CDR3 nucleotides: TGTGCCAGCAGCCAACGTCGGTCAGGTTACGAGCAGTACTTC. Its protein is CASSQRRSGYEQYF.

Ten or more counts support this clonotype. This chain connects TRBV4-3 to TRBJ1-4, with a tentative D call TRBD1 (5 bases). The V gene's germline CDR1 is LGHNA and CDR2 YSLEER. The ends were cut back, 0 bases at V and 6 bases at J, with 14 bases in the middle. The CDR3 is 16 residues long. CDR3 region: CASSQDPGPSDEKLFF. Here the CDR3 DNA reads TGCGCCAGCAGCCAAGATCCGGGACCGTCGGATGAAAAACTGTTTTTT.

In its sample, this clonotype ranks as medium-sized. The CDR3 sequence is CSVVRSGPLTNTEAFF. CDR3 bases: TGCAGCGTTGTGAGATCGGGACCTCTCACGAACACTGAAGCTTTCTTT. This chain links TRBV29-1 with TRBJ1-1, with TRBD1 as a possible D gene (5 bases). Germline CDR1 is SQVTM and CDR2 is ANQGSEA. V was clipped by 4 bases and J by 1 base, with 19 bases between them. This CDR3 is built from 16 residues.

This clonotype occurred many times. The chain recombines TRBV19 with TRBJ2-1; D may match TRBD1 or TRBD2 (6 bases each). The CDR3 is made up of 16 amino acids. In germline, CDR1 is LNHDA, CDR2 SQIVND (reference sequence). V was cut by 0 bases and J by 2 bases, with 11 bases left in between. CDR3 DNA sequence: TGTGCCAGTAGTATAGATAGGGGGGTCCCCTACAATGAGCAGTTCTTC. It encodes CASSIDRGVPYNEQFF.

This clonotype was detected many times. This chain uses TRBV27 with TRBJ1-4; unclear D gene. CDR3 size: 14 residues. V was trimmed by 3 bases and J by 6 bases, leaving 11 bases between them. From germline, CDR1 is MNHEY and CDR2 SMNVEV (reference sequence). The CDR3, as DNA: TGTGCCAGCAGTTTTGGGCCCGAGGATGAAAAACTGTTTTTT. As protein: CASSFGPEDEKLFF.

Regarding this clonotype: A much bigger clone sits one base away, suggesting this may be a read error. V and J are TRBV19 and TRBJ1-1, with no clear D. The CDR3 has 11 amino acids. CDR1 is LNHDA, CDR2 SQIVND, per germline (reference sequence). The DNA for the CDR3 is TGTGCCAGCCGTATGCATACTGAAGCTATCTTT. Protein product: CASRMHTEAIF.

This clonotype showed up many times. The J gene is TRBJ2-7, the V gene TRBV6-9, with D unresolved. Trimming pared 7 bases from V and 1 base from J, leaving 17 bases between. Germline CDR1 is MNHGY and CDR2 is SVAAGI. The CDR3 runs to 15 residues. Here the CDR3 DNA reads TGTGCCAGCATTGTCCAGCTGGCCGGATCCTACGAGCAGTACTTC. It yields the protein CASIVQLAGSYEQYF.

This clonotype was detected ten times or more. The J gene is TRBJ2-1, the V gene TRBV4-3; no definite D call. Germline-derived CDR1 and CDR2 are LGHNA and YSLEER. CDR3 length equals 15 residues. The V end was cut by 0 bases, the J end by 0 bases, with 6 bases between. The CDR3 is CASSQDVNSYNEQFF. In DNA, the CDR3 is TGCGCCAGCAGCCAAGATGTAAACTCCTACAATGAGCAGTTCTTC.

This clonotype occurred many times. CDR3 DNA: TGTGCCAGCAGTTCACCCCTCAGGGGGCGGCAGGAGCAGTACTTC. Translating gives CASSSPLRGRQEQYF. The chain recombines TRBV27 with TRBJ2-7, with 8 bases lining up with TRBD1. CDR3 length: 15 residues. The germline V gene has CDR1 MNHEY and CDR2 SMNVEV (reference sequence). V trimming: 4 bases; J trimming: 7 bases; junction bases outside the gene matches: 12.

This clonotype is medium-sized within its sample. This chain joins TRBV28 and TRBJ2-3, with D possibly TRBD1 on 6 matching bases. CDR1 is MDHEN, CDR2 SYDVKM, per germline. This CDR3 contains 15 residues. V was clipped by 4 bases and J by 2 bases, with 13 bases between them. The DNA for the CDR3 is TGTGCCAGCAGTTCCCTATTGGGGGCCACAGATACGCAGTATTTT. Encoded protein: CASSSLLGATDTQYF.

The chain is built from TRBV20-1 and TRBJ2-7; tentatively, D is TRBD1 (6 bases). The CDR3 loop spans 14 amino acids. V gave up 3 bases and J gave up 5 bases, with 17 bases separating them. Germline lookup yields CDR1 DFQATT and CDR2 SNEGSKA (reference sequence). The CDR3 coding sequence is TGCAGTGCTAGCCGGAACAGGGAATTTCACGAGCAGTACTTC. This codes for CSASRNREFHEQYF.

This CDR3 is CASSPPTDKAKNIQYF. The CDR3 nucleotides are TGTGCCAGCTCACCACCGACTGACAAAGCCAAAAACATTCAGTACTTC. The chain joins TRBV18 to TRBJ2-4; D call uncertain. Germline-derived CDR1 and CDR2 are KGHSH and LQKENI. Trimming cost V 0 bases and J 0 bases, with 9 bases left between them. The CDR3 spans 16 residues.

The sample holds many counts of this clonotype. The chain employs TRBV7-6 and TRBJ2-1; D might be TRBD1 or TRBD2, each matching 5 bases. Germline V CDR1 and CDR2: SGHVS, FNYEAQ. CDR3 length: 17 residues. V lost 1 base to trimming and J lost 0 bases, with 13 bases between them. CDR3 loop: CASSLVVGTFSYNEQFF. CDR3 nucleotide sequence: TGTGCCAGCAGCTTAGTAGTAGGGACCTTCTCCTACAATGAGCAGTTCTTC.

This clonotype was recorded many times. V and J are TRBV5-1 and TRBJ2-3, with 11 bases fitting TRBD2. The length of the CDR3 is 15 residues. Trimming at V came to 3 bases and at J to 12 bases, leaving 12 bases not matched to a gene. The germline CDR1 and CDR2 sequences are SGHRS and YFSETQ. The CDR3 is CASSSPTSGGRTQYF. The DNA of the CDR3 is TGCGCCAGCAGCTCGCCAACTAGCGGGGGCCGGACTCAGTATTTT.

This clonotype was counted ten times or more. The gene calls are TRBV29-1 and TRBJ1-1; D call uncertain. The germline CDR1 and CDR2 sequences are SQVTM and ANQGSEA. The CDR3 sequence is 17 residues long. Trimming stripped 7 bases from V and 4 bases from J, with 28 bases between. The CDR3 here is CSAQLFPMGSLGTEAFF. In DNA form, the CDR3 reads TGCAGCGCCCAACTTTTTCCGATGGGGAGTCTTGGCACTGAAGCTTTCTTT.